These 28 T cell receptor beta chains came from one sample sequenced in a study of tumor and adjacent non-tumor tissue in lung cancer. No cell sorting was done before RNA was extracted from the tissue. The normal lung tissue was taken more than 3 cm from the tumor edge. TCRbeta libraries were built with three rounds of nested PCR, modified from ARM-PCR. TCRdb reanalysed the multiplex PCR reads using MiXCR and keeps one entry per CDR3 protein. Here the sample spans 60,000 to 65,000 distinct CDR3 sequences, about 61% being singletons. The sample consisted of distant non-tumor lung tissue. These receptors originate from a man aged 70 or older with non-small cell lung cancer.

This clonotype was seen only once. This chain links TRBV29-1 with TRBJ1-1, with D unresolved. Trimming cost V 4 bases and J 0 bases, with 12 bases left between them. Germline V gene lookup returns CDR1 SQVTM and CDR2 ANQGSEA. The CDR3 contains 14 residues. CDR3 sequence reads: CSVGGQRLNTEAFF. CDR3 in DNA: TGCAGCGTTGGAGGGCAGAGGCTGAACACTGAAGCTTTCTTT.

J is TRBJ1-5 and V is TRBV29-1, with D possibly being TRBD1 (6 bases). The CDR3 extends over 17 amino acids. Trimming removed 6 bases from V and 4 bases from J, with 25 bases in between. Germline V lookup: CDR1 SQVTM, CDR2 ANQGSEA. The CDR3 sequence is CSVDIGIGGSGNQPQHF. The DNA for the CDR3 is TGCAGCGTAGACATCGGGATAGGGGGTTCGGGGAATCAGCCCCAGCATTTT.

A note on this clonotype: The CDR3 does not end in the conserved phenylalanine or tryptophan, so this is likely a read error. The chain uses TRBV5-6 and TRBJ2-1; no definite D call. Germline loops: CDR1 SGHDT, CDR2 YYEEEE. Deletions cut 2 bases from V and 2 bases from J, with 14 bases between. The length of the CDR3 is 16 residues. CDR3 in amino acids: CASSLGRLPTYNEQFI. CDR3 nucleotides: TGTGCCAGCAGCTTAGGGCGTCTACCAACCTACAATGAGCAGTTCATC.

At least ten counts were recorded for this clonotype. V usage is TRBV4-1 and J usage is TRBJ2-3; 7 bases are shared with TRBD1. This CDR3 has 16 amino acids. V shed 3 bases and J 4 bases; nucleotides not matched to a gene: 10. CDR1 is MGHRA, CDR2 YSYEKL, per germline. The CDR3 reads CASSHAGKGASDTQYF. The CDR3 DNA reads as TGCGCCAGCAGCCACGCCGGGAAGGGGGCGTCAGATACGCAGTATTTT.

This clonotype was observed at least ten times. The rearrangement uses TRBV12-3 or TRBV12-4 and TRBJ1-4; TRBD1 aligns across 8 bases. This CDR3 region has 15 residues. The junction had 9 bases not matched to a gene; V was cut back by 6 bases and J by 6 bases. CDR3 sequence reads: CASRPLGTGDEKLFF. CDR3 nucleotides: TGTGCCAGCAGACCCCTCGGGACAGGAGATGAAAAACTGTTTTTT.

Turning to this clonotype: At one end, the junction sequence differs from germline, possibly due to a read error. This chain connects TRBV11-3 to TRBJ2-4, with D unresolved. This CDR3 spans 16 amino acids. In germline, CDR1 is SGHNT, CDR2 YENEEA. Written as DNA, the CDR3 is TGTGCCAGCAGCTTAAATGCGCGGCAAGCCGAAAACATTCAGTACTTC. It codes for CASSLNARQAENIQYF. Full variable domain (outside the CDR3, taken from reference TRBV11-3 and TRBJ2-4): EAGVVQSPRYKIIEKKQPVAFWCNPISGHNTLYWYLQNLGQGPELLIRYENEEAVDDSQLPKDRFSAERLKGVDSTLKIQPAELGDSAVYLCASSLNARQAENIQYFGAGTRLSVL.

Note on this clonotype: This may be a read error: a much more frequent sequence differs by one nucleotide. The chain joins TRBV6-5 to TRBJ2-7, with D perhaps matching TRBD2 (6 bases). Trimming removed 11 bases from V and 8 bases from J, with 22 bases in between. CDR3 length equals 13 residues. Germline V gene lookup returns CDR1 MNHEY and CDR2 SVGAGI. The chain's CDR3 is CACTLMGGTKQYF. The DNA for the CDR3 is TGTGCCTGTACCCTCATGGGGGGTACGAAGCAGTACTTC.

Worth noting for this clonotype: This sequence may be a read error, since a much larger clone differs from it by one base. This chain links TRBV12-3 or TRBV12-4 with TRBJ1-1, with D unclear. Trimming shortened V by 5 bases and J by 3 bases, and 4 bases separated the two germline ends. CDR3 length: 11 residues. The chain's CDR3 is CASSIDTEAFF. In DNA form, the CDR3 reads TGTGCCAGCAGTATCGACACTGAAGCTTTCTTT.

This clonotype was observed at least ten times. The V gene is TRBV20-1, the J gene TRBJ2-2, with 10 bases identical to TRBD1. This CDR3 has 17 amino acids. Germline lookup yields CDR1 DFQATT and CDR2 SNEGSKA (reference sequence). V gave up 0 bases and J gave up 5 bases; unmatched junction bases: 9. CDR3 coding DNA: TGCAGTGCTAGAGATTTTGGACAGGGGGGCAATACCGGGGAGCTGTTTTTT. Translation: CSARDFGQGGNTGELFF.

With regard to this clonotype: The final CDR3 position lacks the conserved phenylalanine or tryptophan, pointing to a likely read error. The chain recombines TRBV7-9 with TRBJ2-7; TRBD1 matches 11 bases. Trimming cost V 5 bases and J 4 bases; bases outside gene matches: 4. Germline assignment: CDR1 SEHNR and CDR2 FQNEAQ (reference sequence). The CDR3 totals 14 residues. The CDR3 nucleotides are TGTGCCAGCAGCCCGGACAGGGGGCGTTACGAGCAGTACCTC. Translating gives CASSPDRGRYEQYL.

The rearrangement joins TRBV29-1 to TRBJ1-4, with TRBD1 matching 7 bases. Germline V lookup: CDR1 SQVTM, CDR2 ANQGSEA. The CDR3 totals 15 residues. With 4 bases clipped from V and 1 base from J, the junction kept 6 bases outside the gene matches. The CDR3 bases are TGCAGCGTTGGGGCAGGGGGGAAAACTAATGAAAAACTGTTTTTT. Its protein is CSVGAGGKTNEKLFF.

With regard to this clonotype: This may stem from a read error, because a much larger clone lies one nucleotide away. CDR3 sequence (DNA): TGTGCCAGCAGTAGGACGAAGACCGGGGAGCTGTTTTTT. This translates into CASSRTKTGELFF. This sequence joins TRBV6-4 and TRBJ2-2; D gene uncertain. CDR1 MRHNA and CDR2 SNTAGT come from the germline V gene. The CDR3 loop spans 13 amino acids.

To note about this clonotype: A read error may account for a junction end that differs from germline. The rearrangement uses TRBV5-5 and TRBJ2-7; 9 positions match TRBD1. CDR1 and CDR2 (germline): SGHKS, YYEKEE (reference sequence). There are 16 residues in the CDR3. The CDR3: CASSLGLPGQGHEEYF. The CDR3 nucleotides read TGTGCCAGCAGTTTGGGCCTACCGGGACAGGGCCACGAGGAGTACTTC.

This clonotype was picked up one time. The J gene is TRBJ2-1, the V gene TRBV4-2; 7 positions match TRBD2. This CDR3 comprises 14 residues. CDR1 LGHNA and CDR2 YNFKEQ come from the germline V gene. The CDR3 here is CPSSQDLGGGGRFF. CDR3 in DNA: TGTCCTAGCAGCCAAGACTTAGGCGGGGGAGGTCGATTCTTC.

Regarding this clonotype: With a much larger clone just one base away, this may be a read error. The gene calls are TRBV28 and TRBJ1-1, with D unresolved. The CDR3 extends over 13 amino acids. CDR1 and CDR2 (germline): MDHEN, SYDVKM. CDR3 loop: CASRFLIWGEASF. The CDR3 DNA reads TGTGCCAGCAGGTTCCTCATCTGGGGTGAAGCTTCCTTT.

Details on this clonotype: A much larger clone is a single base away; this may be a read error. CDR3 nucleotides: TGTGCCAGCAGCTTCTGCCGACCCAATTCACCCCTCCACTTT. This translates into CASSFCRPNSPLHF. This rearrangement joins TRBV5-6 to TRBJ1-6; the D is unclear. There are 14 residues in the CDR3. CDR1 and CDR2 (germline): SGHDT, YYEEEE. Deletions cut 2 bases from V and 7 bases from J, with 10 bases between.

As concerns this clonotype: This sequence may be a read error, since a much larger clone differs from it by one base. The chain is built from TRBV6-6 and TRBJ2-7, with D perhaps being TRBD1 or TRBD2 (6 bases each). This CDR3 contains 14 residues. Germline CDR1 is MNHNY and CDR2 is SVGAGI (reference sequence). CDR3 sequence: CASRRDTYFYEKYF. CDR3 coding DNA: TGTGCCAGCAGGCGGGACACATACTTCTACGAGAAGTACTTC.

This clonotype was recorded only once. At one boundary the junction diverges from the germline segment, which might be a read error. V and J are TRBV11-2 and TRBJ2-5, with 7 bases aligning to TRBD2. CDR1 SGHAT and CDR2 FQNNGV come from the germline V gene. This CDR3 comprises 14 residues. The CDR3 bases are TGTGCCAGGAGCTCCTGGGAGGGCCAAGAGGCCCAGTATTTC. Its translation: CARSSWEGQEAQYF. The complete variable domain, with remaining parts taken from reference TRBV11-2 and TRBJ2-5, reads EAGVAQSPRYKIIEKRQSVAFWCNPISGHATLYWYQQILGQGPKLLIQFQNNGVVDDSQLPKDRFSAERLKGVDSTLKIQPAKLEDSAVYLCARSSWEGQEAQYFGPGTRLLVL.

This clonotype was detected only a few times. Relative to the germline gene, one junction end is altered; a read error may explain this. The chain joins TRBV6-1 to TRBJ1-5, with unresolved D. CDR3 length equals 14 residues. Germline CDR1 MNHNS, CDR2 SASEGT. This CDR3 reads CAGSVLGDNQPQHF. For the CDR3, the DNA is TGTGCCGGCAGTGTGTTGGGCGACAATCAGCCCCAGCATTTT.

In this sample, this clonotype turned up a few times. It may be a read error: a sequence one base away is much more abundant. This likely comes from a read error, as the CDR3 has no conserved phenylalanine or tryptophan at its end. This sequence joins TRBV6-1 and TRBJ1-5; D gene unclear. CDR3 length: 19 amino acids. In germline, CDR1 is MNHNS, CDR2 SASEGT. Trimming cost V 5 bases and J 2 bases, with 25 bases left between them. DNA for the CDR3: TGTGCCAGCAGTTTATACCTTAGACGGTCCCATAAGGGCAATCAGCCCCAGCATCTT. Its protein is CASSLYLRRSHKGNQPQHL.

A note on this clonotype: A read error may account for a junction end that differs from germline. The CDR3: CTSRKIGKGDNQPQHF. CDR3 coding DNA: TGTACCAGCCGAAAGATCGGAAAGGGAGACAATCAGCCCCAGCATTTT. The rearrangement links TRBV6-1 to TRBJ1-5; D is unclear. The CDR3 has 16 amino acids. CDR1 is MNHNS and CDR2 is SASEGT in the germline V gene.

To note about this clonotype: A much larger clone differs from this one at a single base, so this may be a read error. This rearrangement joins TRBV29-1 to TRBJ2-7; TRBD1 matches 7 bases. This CDR3 is 13 amino acids long. Germline V CDR1 and CDR2: SQVTM, ANQGSEA. This CDR3 is CSVGRDSSYKQYF. CDR3 coding DNA: TGCAGCGTTGGTAGGGACAGTTCCTACAAGCAGTACTTC.

The chain carries TRBV29-1 and TRBJ2-7; 9 positions agree with TRBD2. CDR1 and CDR2 (germline): SQVTM, ANQGSEA. This CDR3 is built from 14 residues. With V trimmed by 7 bases and J by 6 bases, 13 bases remained unmatched. In DNA, the CDR3 is TGCAGCGGGGGGACTAGCAGGAGATCTTGCGAGCAGTACTTC. It specifies CSGGTSRRSCEQYF.

About this clonotype: Its ends do not fully match the called genes, so a read error is possible. This chain connects TRBV11-2 to TRBJ2-7; D is perhaps TRBD2 (5 bases). Germline CDR1 is SGHAT and CDR2 is FQNNGV. The CDR3 is 15 amino acids. CDR3 in amino acids: CASSLDAEGRYKQYF. CDR3 DNA: TGTGCCAGCAGCTTAGATGCAGAGGGAAGGTACAAGCAATACTTC. The full variable domain, completed using reference TRBV11-2 and TRBJ2-7, is EAGVAQSPRYKIIEKRQSVAFWCNPISGHATLYWYQQILGQGPKLLIQFQNNGVVDDSQLPKDRFSAERLKGVDSTLKIQPAKLEDSAVYLCASSLDAEGRYKQYFGPGTRLTVT.

To note about this clonotype: This may stem from a read error, because a much larger clone lies one nucleotide away. This chain links TRBV6-2 or TRBV6-3 with TRBJ1-5, with D possibly being TRBD1 (5 bases). This CDR3 contains 12 residues. Trimming removed 6 bases from V and 6 bases from J, with 9 bases in between. The germline CDR1 and CDR2 sequences are MNHEY and SVGEGT. CDR3 sequence: CASRYRCQPQHF. In DNA, the CDR3 is TGTGCCAGCAGATACAGGTGTCAGCCCCAGCATTTT.

Comment on this clonotype: At one of its ends the junction is not consistent with the germline gene, which may arise from a read error. The gene calls are TRBV11-2 and TRBJ1-5; 9 nucleotides match TRBD1. This CDR3 comprises 15 residues. Per germline, CDR1 SGHAT and CDR2 FQNNGV. The CDR3 nucleotides read TGTGCCAGCAGCATAACAGGGGGCGTAGAGCAGCCCCGGCATTTT. The encoded protein is CASSITGGVEQPRHF.

Of note for this clonotype: This may be a read error: a much more frequent sequence differs by one nucleotide. The CDR3 loop is CASAPSRVSPLHF. The CDR3 DNA reads as TGTGCCAGCGCCCCAAGCAGGGTGTCACCCCTCCACTTT. This chain connects TRBV28 to TRBJ1-6; tentatively, D is TRBD1 (5 bases). Germline CDR1 and CDR2: MDHEN and SYDVKM. This CDR3 has 13 residues. V lost 8 bases and J lost 10, with 15 bases in between. Together with reference TRBV28 and TRBJ1-6, the CDR3 gives the full variable domain: DVKVTQSSRYLVKRTGEKVFLECVQDMDHENMFWYRQDPGLGLRLIYFSYDVKMKEKGDIPEGYSVSREKKERFSLILESASTNQTSMYLCASAPSRVSPLHFGNGTRLTVT.

The genes are TRBV20-1 and TRBJ1-5, with D maybe TRBD1 (5 bases). Germline assignment: CDR1 DFQATT and CDR2 SNEGSKA (reference sequence). V was shortened by 3 bases and J by 0 bases, with 12 bases between the two germline ends. The CDR3 contains 15 residues. DNA for the CDR3: TGCAGTGCTAGTCGGGGGGGTCATAGCAATCAGCCCCAGCATTTT. Amino acids: CSASRGGHSNQPQHF.